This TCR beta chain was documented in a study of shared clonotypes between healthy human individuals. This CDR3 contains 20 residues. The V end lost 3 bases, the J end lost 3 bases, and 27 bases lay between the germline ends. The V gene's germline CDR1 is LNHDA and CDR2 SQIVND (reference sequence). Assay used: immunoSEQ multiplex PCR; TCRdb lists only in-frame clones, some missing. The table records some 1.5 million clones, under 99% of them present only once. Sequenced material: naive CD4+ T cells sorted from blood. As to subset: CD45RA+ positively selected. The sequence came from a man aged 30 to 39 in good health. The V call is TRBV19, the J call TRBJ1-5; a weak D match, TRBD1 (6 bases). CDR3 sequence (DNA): TGTGCCAGTAGTATTCGGGGGAGAACTACAGGGCCGAACTCCAATCAGCCCCAGCATTTT. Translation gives CASSIRGRTTGPNSNQPQHF.